This TCR beta chain was obtained from a study of cytomegalovirus exposure and HLA in healthy donors. This CDR3 spans 15 amino acids. Germline lookup yields CDR1 SGHTA and CDR2 FQGNSA. V was clipped by 5 bases and J by 0 bases, with 8 bases between them. With regard to this clone: Its antigen remains unidentified.

General study findings and limits: Some highly shared sequence variants likely arose as a pipeline artifact. Later on, a genetic analysis was performed. It linked a missense variant in DCLRE1C with V- and J-gene trimming of TCR beta. The authors assumed roughly uniform sequencing depth across donors for presence/absence analyses.

This PCR relied on a set of 60 Vbeta primers and 13 Jbeta primers. Some clones are missing from TCRdb's copy, which holds only in-frame ones; the method was immunoSEQ multiplex PCR. In the table there are over 65,000 clones, approximately 77% of which are singletons. Material: PBMCs. The sequence was collected from a woman aged 25-40 years in good health and CMV-seropositive. V and J are TRBV7-2 and TRBJ2-6; D is unclear. The CDR3: CASSRHFSGANVLTF. CDR3 DNA sequence: TGTGCCAGCAGCAGACATTTCTCTGGGGCCAACGTCCTGACTTTC. Full variable domain (rest looked up from reference TRBV7-2 and TRBJ2-6): GAGVSQSPSNKVTEKGKDVELRCDPISGHTALYWYRQSLGQGLEFLIYFQGNSAPDKSGLPSDRFSAERTGGSVSTLTIQRTQQEDSAVYLCASSRHFSGANVLTFGAGSRLTVL.